This entry is about one TCR beta chain. This record comes from a study of cytomegalovirus exposure and HLA in healthy donors. CDR3 length: 12 residues. V lost 8 bases to trimming and J lost 4 bases; unmatched junction nucleotides: 7. Germline V gives CDR1 SQVTM, CDR2 ANQGSEA. This PCR relied on a set of 60 Vbeta primers and 13 Jbeta primers. This table comes from immunoSEQ multiplex PCR, and its TCRdb copy is limited to in-frame clones, with some not included. The table shows under 65,000 clones, with just under 85% occurring only once. This chain joins TRBV29-1 and TRBJ1-2; TRBD1 matches at 7 bases. The sequence was collected from a man in his forties or fifties in good health and CMV-seronegative. Sequenced input: PBMCs. The CDR3 DNA follows: TGCAGCTTCCAACAGGGGACCTATGGCTACACCTTC. This translates into CSFQQGTYGYTF. Using reference TRBV29-1 and TRBJ1-2 for the parts outside the CDR3, the full variable domain is SAVISQKPSRDICQRGTSLTIQCQVDSQVTMMFWYRQQPGQSLTLIATANQGSEATYESGFVIDKFPISRPNLTFSTLTVSNMSPEDSSIYLCSFQQGTYGYTFGSGTRLTVV.